This record looks at one T cell receptor beta chain sequence and its context. This clonotype was found a few times. Its antigen remains unidentified. The input lacks base qualities; no much larger clone sits a single base away. The sample comes from a study of human T cells and chemical hapten exposure (dated by TCRdb to about 2021). Study-wide context: For sensitization, 2% DPC in acetone was applied to a roughly 2 cm by roughly 2 cm area of upper inner arm skin. Weekly therapeutic DPC doses were additionally applied to the scalp of patients throughout the roughly 22-week study period. Patch testing was performed on the upper back with Finn chambers containing 0.01% DPC, and the patch tests were scored after 6 days according to International Contact Dermatitis Research Group standards. Most of the patients in the cohort were female, and the cohort covered alopecia areata with under or over 50% scalp involvement, alopecia totalis and alopecia universalis. Libraries were pooled for sequencing, and per-sample TCR yields varied mainly because of small differences in library volumes within the pool. Peripheral blood TCR repertoire changes were tracked in vivo in alopecia patients during primary and secondary sensitization to the hapten diphenylcyclopropenone (DPC). Blood was sampled from patients pre-sensitization (week 0) and at 2, 6 and about 24 weeks after DPC sensitization. Roughly 30 alopecia patients gave blood for TCR sequencing at one to four time points (pre-sensitization, 2, 6 and 24 weeks).

Broader findings and caveats from the paper: Because all patients had alopecia, a presumed autoimmune disease, the immune response of the patients might differ from that of healthy individuals. Significantly more large CDR3 similarity clusters were formed by expanded TCRs than by pre-sensitization or healthy control sets, consistent with antigen-driven responses. DPC sensitization did not change how many TCRs were above 1 in 1000 frequency, and no evidence was found of alterations in global repertoire structure. Repeated subsampling changed both the strength of the expansion versus patch-test correlation and the threshold at which the correlation became significant. Patch test score was positively correlated with the number of PT1 expanded TCRs, with significance at thresholds 8, 16 and 32 but not at 4.

The time point label of this sample denotes: patch test 1, 2 weeks after DPC sensitization. This specimen's treatment or condition label, interpreted: therapeutic diphenylcyclopropenone sensitization with weekly scalp DPC. Blood at each patch-test visit was drawn before the patch test was applied. Patients were eligible if aged 18 to 70, diagnosed with alopecia and judged suitable for DPC therapy, and pregnant patients were excluded. Total RNA was extracted from unfractionated whole blood that had been collected in Tempus Blood RNA tubes. The library was produced with RACE. This sample was sequenced with a NextSeq 500. During library preparation, unique molecular identifiers were attached to individual cDNA molecules so that TCRs could be counted in a quantitative, reproducible way. Each blood RNA sample was used to sequence both TCR alpha and TCR beta chains. The published analysis was carried out like this. The median number of TCRs per sample was some 100,000, ranging from about 23,224 to 700,000. The Decombinator software suite was used to annotate the V, J and CDR3 of the TCR reads. For PS versus PT1 abundance plots, all samples were subsampled to the same number of TCRs (28,000). Expanded TCRs were defined as absent before sensitization and observed at least eight times at the 2-week time point. The public sequencing data were trimmed at Q25 with fastp and processed into clonotypes with MiXCR by TCRdb, which kept only in-frame beta chains. Rows are unified per CDR3 protein, each entry keeping the most common DNA and genes. Here the V and J calls rest on TCRdb's processing, not on the authors' analysis. The sample profile shows roughly 100,000 distinct CDR3 sequences; about 11% of them were found once. Around 3.5% of the sample rests with the top ten.

The CDR3 covers 17 residues, taking in both the cysteine and the phenylalanine. The entry retains the CDR3 DNA only, 51 bases that are in frame from base 1. Via the germline V gene, CDR1 is SGHDN and CDR2 FVKESK. Trimming accounts for 4 bases at V and 5 bases at J, while the number of junction bases matched to no gene is 14. Specimen: whole blood, collected in connection with sensitization to the hapten diphenylcyclopropenone (DPC). This chain joins TRBV14 to TRBJ1-1; 9 of the junction bases match TRBD1. This receptor was identified in a woman aged 40 to 50 with alopecia areata. Some clones in this sample may be carry-over from other donors' samples. The bases read TGTGCCAGCAGCCTGAATTTGGGACAGGGAATTAGTACTGAAGCTTTCTTT. Translated, it gives CASSLNLGQGISTEAFF.